This TCR beta chain was obtained from a study of blood T cell repertoires in COVID-19. Overall study: Samples came from the United States, Italy and Spain, spanning acute and convalescent COVID-19. PBMCs, B-cell-depleted T cells, or T cells were the source of the cDNA or gDNA that made up the material.

In this sample, this clone turned up a few times. Which cohort a participant joined came from the clinical history participants gave. Germline CDR1 SGHAT, CDR2 FQNNGV. Trimming took off 5 bases at V and 7 bases at J, with 17 bases between the two ends. This CDR3 spans 15 amino acids. Clones were read by immunoSEQ multiplex PCR, and TCRdb kept only the in-frame ones, dropping some. This table holds around 190,000 clones, about four fifths found once. The TCR sequence derives from a woman aged 25 to 45 who had been exposed to COVID-19. The specimen was PBMCs or T cells enriched from blood (not recorded which). This chain connects TRBV11-2 to TRBJ1-4; weak D call: TRBD1 (6 bases). The CDR3 region is CASSPDRAHPEKLFF. In DNA, the CDR3 is TGTGCCAGCAGCCCGGACAGAGCCCACCCTGAAAAACTGTTTTTT.